The present T cell receptor beta chain was sequenced within a study of OX40 agonist ivuxolimab in advanced cancers. Regarding the study in general: Ivuxolimab, which targeted the costimulatory receptor OX40 (CD134), was an agonistic, fully human IgG2 monoclonal antibody. Intravenous ivuxolimab was administered to patients every 2 weeks at six dose levels: 0.01, 0.1, 0.3, 1.5, 3 and 10 mg/kg. Among the roughly 50 dose-escalation patients, some 20 had hepatocellular carcinoma, around 15 melanoma, 9 renal cell carcinoma and 9 head and neck cancer. The dose-escalation cohort was almost 85% male with a mean age of about 54 years, ranging from roughly 23 to 90. Prior anti-PD-1, anti-PD-L1 or anti-CTLA-4 therapy was permitted, and checkpoint inhibitors had been received by under 50% of dose-escalation patients. Partial responses occurred in three dose-escalation patients, of whom one had hepatocellular carcinoma and two had cutaneous melanoma. Peripheral TCRbeta sequencing was intended to test whether TCR sequence diversity was altered and clonal T-cell expansion was caused by ivuxolimab. The paper describes the monotherapy dose-escalation part (N of about 55 patients) of the phase I trial of ivuxolimab.

The trial excluded patients who had a history of autoimmune disease or were on systemic immunosuppression. Peripheral blood for TCR sequencing was drawn from every dose cohort at baseline, at cycle 4 day 1 and at cycle 7 day 1. Samples came from an open-label, multicenter, first-in-human phase I dose-escalation trial of ivuxolimab. Adults with locally advanced or metastatic melanoma, renal cell, hepatocellular, or head and neck squamous cell carcinoma were enrolled in the trial. Before TCR sequencing, CD4+ T cells and CD8+ T cells from peripheral blood were sorted into separate populations. The CDR3 goes from the cysteine to the phenylalanine over 15 residues. Of the read, only the CDR3 DNA is kept; its 45 bases are in frame from base 1. Trimming takes 5 bases from V and 3 bases from J, and the germline ends sit 16 bases apart. Reading the germline V gene gives CDR1 MDHEN and CDR2 SYDVKM. Genomic DNA was isolated from the sorted cells so that the TCRbeta CDR3 region could be sequenced. The immunoSEQ Assay was used to sequence the TCRbeta CDR3 regions. In TCRdb, the immuneACCESS table is reduced to in-frame sequences with V and J assigned. These tables do not hold every clone; where another copy was compared, an unresolved V gene accounts for under half, and the others remain unexplained. For this sample there are fewer than 55,000 clones; 81% appear just once. The top ten hold about 7% of the sample.

As concerns this clone: No cognate antigen has been identified for it. One base away there is no much larger clone; base qualities are not given.

Summary of the overall study and its limitations: After ivuxolimab, expanded clones were on average more numerous among CD8+ T cells than among CD4+ T cells. At doses from 0.1 to 3.0 mg/kg, clonal expansion was seen in both CD4+ and CD8+ blood T cells between baseline and week 6. The antigen specificity of the clonally expanded peripheral T cells was not determined. Low levels of normalized T-cell clonal expansion were also shown by some nonresponding patients. In the 0.1-3.0 mg/kg groups, partial responders were among the patients with the lowest normalized peripheral clonal expansion, particularly in CD8+ T cells.

The sample was CD4+ or CD8+ T cells sorted from blood, taken in a trial of the OX40 agonist ivuxolimab. This clonotype was sampled from an adult with an advanced solid tumor such as melanoma, head and neck, liver or kidney cancer. The chain is made from TRBV28 and TRBJ1-2, with TRBD1 as a weak D call on 5 bases. Here the CDR3 is given as CASSPPGGGYYGYTF. The sequenced DNA is TGTGCCAGCAGTCCGCCCGGGGGAGGCTACTATGGCTACACCTTC.